This TCR beta chain appears in the sequencing data of a study of blood T cell repertoires in COVID-19. Study background: The samples span acute and convalescent COVID-19 from the United States, Italy and Spain. PBMCs, B-cell-depleted T cells, or T cells provided the cDNA or gDNA that made up the material.

V was clipped by 7 bases and J by 16 bases; unmatched bases: 10. This CDR3 has 12 residues. As handled by the study authors: By means of reference gene primer amplification, nucleated cell counts were estimated. Sequenced by immunoSEQ multiplex PCR; TCRdb stores in-frame clones only, minus some. V, J and clone size reflect that table, while D and trimming were determined from the DNA. The sample consists of roughly 260,000 clones, roughly 86% of them appearing once. This TCR was recovered from a man aged 40-49 years who had recovered from COVID-19. Source material: peripheral blood. The chain links TRBV12-3 or TRBV12-4 to TRBJ2-1; 10 nucleotides align to TRBD2. The CDR3 nucleotides read TGTGCCAGCACCAAGGGGAGCGGGAGGGCATTCTTC. Amino acids: CASTKGSGRAFF.